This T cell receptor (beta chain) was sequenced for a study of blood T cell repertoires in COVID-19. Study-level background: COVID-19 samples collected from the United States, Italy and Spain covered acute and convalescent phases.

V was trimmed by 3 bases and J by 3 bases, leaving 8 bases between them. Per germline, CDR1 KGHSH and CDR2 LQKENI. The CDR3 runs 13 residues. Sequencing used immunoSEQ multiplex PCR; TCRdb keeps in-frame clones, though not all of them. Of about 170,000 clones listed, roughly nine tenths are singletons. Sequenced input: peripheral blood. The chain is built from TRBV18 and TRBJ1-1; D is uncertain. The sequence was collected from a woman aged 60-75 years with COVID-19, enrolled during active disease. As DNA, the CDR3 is TGTGCCAGCTCACCCGAGCCCTACACTGAAGCTTTCTTT. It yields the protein CASSPEPYTEAFF.